The 8 T cell receptor beta chains given below trace back to one sample, sequenced in a study of tumor and adjacent non-tumor tissue in lung cancer. This sample's RNA came from whole unsorted tissue. The library came from three nested PCR rounds adapted from ARM-PCR protocols. Each CDR3 protein is one row after TCRdb ran MiXCR on the multiplex PCR reads. Of roughly 81,000 distinct CDR3 sequences in the sample, about two thirds are singletons; the top ten hold 10% to 15%. What was sequenced was lung tumor tissue. The receptor source for this set is a woman in her seventies with non-small cell lung cancer.

As for this clonotype: One junction end disagrees with the germline gene, perhaps due to a read error. This rearrangement joins TRBV6-2 or TRBV6-3 to TRBJ2-1; 9 nucleotides match TRBD2. Germline assignment: CDR1 MNHEY and CDR2 SVGEGT. The CDR3 is 16 amino acids. The CDR3 spells CASIYRAGGPSDEQFF. The CDR3 nucleotides read TGTGCCAGCATTTACAGGGCGGGAGGGCCCTCGGATGAGCAGTTCTTC.

This clonotype is medium-sized. The rearrangement joins TRBV4-1 to TRBJ2-1, with unresolved D. The CDR3 contains 17 residues. In germline, CDR1 is MGHRA, CDR2 YSYEKL. Trimming pared 1 base from V and 6 bases from J, leaving 19 bases between. DNA for the CDR3: TGCGCCAGCAGCCAAGTTTTCGGACCTCCATCCCCCAATGAGCAGTTCTTC. This gives the protein CASSQVFGPPSPNEQFF.

The V and J genes are TRBV5-4 and TRBJ2-1, with D perhaps matching TRBD2 (6 bases). Germline values: CDR1 SGHNT, CDR2 YYREEE (reference sequence). The CDR3 is made up of 16 amino acids. V was trimmed by 7 bases and J by 3 bases, leaving 20 bases between them. CDR3 in amino acids: CASGEEVGLYYNEQFF. CDR3 nucleotides: TGTGCCAGCGGGGAAGAGGTAGGACTATACTACAATGAGCAGTTCTTC.

As to this clonotype: Mismatch with germline at one junction end may stem from a read error. The chain combines TRBV11-3 with TRBJ2-7; perhaps TRBD2 as D (6 bases). The CDR3 totals 18 residues. Germline loops: CDR1 SGHNT, CDR2 YENEEA. CDR3 loop: CASSLDTGMAGSPYEQNF. As DNA, the CDR3 is TGTGCTAGCAGCTTAGATACGGGGATGGCGGGGTCTCCGTACGAGCAGAACTTC. Drawing the rest from reference TRBV11-3 and TRBJ2-7, the complete variable domain is EAGVVQSPRYKIIEKKQPVAFWCNPISGHNTLYWYLQNLGQGPELLIRYENEEAVDDSQLPKDRFSAERLKGVDSTLKIQPAELGDSAVYLCASSLDTGMAGSPYEQNFGPGTRLTVT.

About this clonotype: This could be a read error, since a much larger clone is one nucleotide away. This is likely a read error, given that the CDR3 carries no conserved phenylalanine or tryptophan at its end. The chain's CDR3 is CNVGGVGKGYNEQFS. CDR3 in DNA: TGCAACGTAGGGGGGGTCGGGAAGGGGTACAATGAGCAGTTCTCC. J is TRBJ2-1 and V is TRBV29-1; TRBD2 might be the D (7 bases). CDR3 length equals 15 residues. The germline V gene encodes CDR1 SQVTM and CDR2 ANQGSEA.

Details on this clonotype: A much larger clone sits a single nucleotide away, making a read error possible. This sequence joins TRBV20-1 and TRBJ2-1; 10 nucleotides line up with TRBD2. CDR3 length: 16 residues. Germline values: CDR1 DFQATT, CDR2 SNEGSKA (reference sequence). With V trimmed by 0 bases and J by 8 bases, 10 bases remained unmatched. Here the CDR3 reads CSARDRLAGAGYEQFF. Here the CDR3 DNA reads TGCAGTGCTAGAGATCGGCTAGCGGGAGCTGGGTATGAGCAGTTCTTC.

For this clonotype: One end of the junction does not line up with germline, which may come from a read error. The V call is TRBV4-1, the J call TRBJ2-5; D gene unclear. CDR1 and CDR2 (germline): MGHRA, YSYEKL. The CDR3 consists of 15 residues. CDR3 sequence (DNA): TGCGCCAGAAGCCCCCGGATTGAGAGCCAAGAGACCCAGTACTTC. It codes for CARSPRIESQETQYF.

Only a few counts were recorded for this clonotype. This rearrangement joins TRBV20-1 to TRBJ1-1, with TRBD1 as a possible D gene (5 bases). There are 17 residues in the CDR3. Trimming stripped 3 bases from V and 0 bases from J, with 20 bases between. CDR1 DFQATT and CDR2 SNEGSKA come from the germline V gene (reference sequence). The CDR3 spells CSASSAGGVGLNTEAFF. The DNA of the CDR3 is TGCAGTGCTAGTTCAGCGGGGGGTGTGGGGCTGAACACTGAAGCTTTCTTT.